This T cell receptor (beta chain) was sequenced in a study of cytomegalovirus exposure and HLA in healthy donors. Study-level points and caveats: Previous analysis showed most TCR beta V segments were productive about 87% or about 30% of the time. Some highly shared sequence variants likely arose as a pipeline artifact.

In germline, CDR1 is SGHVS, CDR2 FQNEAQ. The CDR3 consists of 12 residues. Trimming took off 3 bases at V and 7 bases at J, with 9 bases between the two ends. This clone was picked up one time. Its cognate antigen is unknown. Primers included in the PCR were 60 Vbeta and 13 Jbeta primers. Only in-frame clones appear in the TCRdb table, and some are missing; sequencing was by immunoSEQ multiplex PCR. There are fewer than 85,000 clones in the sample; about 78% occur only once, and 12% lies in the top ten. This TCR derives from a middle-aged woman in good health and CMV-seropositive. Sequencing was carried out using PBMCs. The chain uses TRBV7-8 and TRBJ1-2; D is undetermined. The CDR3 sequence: CASSLGEAGYTF. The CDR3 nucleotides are TGTGCCAGCAGCTTGGGAGAGGCTGGCTACACCTTC.